These T cell receptor beta chains were read from a single sample in a study of blood T cells in healthy people across ages. TCRdb independently ran MiXCR on the 5' RACE reads; one entry per CDR3 protein. The table has some 800,000 distinct CDR3 sequences, 44% seen once. Sequenced sample: blood. The receptors stem from a man between 60 and 75 years old in good health. CDR3s include the opening cysteine and the closing phenylalanine or tryptophan. A D gene is named only where the DNA matches it firmly. Clone size is stated in some rows and not others, as once, few, many or a class when expanded.

V	D	size	J	DNA	CDR3
TRBV6-1	.	.	TRBJ1-5	TGTGCCGGCAGTGAGGCCTCACAAGGGCAGCCCCAGCATTTT	CAGSEASQGQPQHF
TRBV12-3/TRBV12-4	.	few	TRBJ2-1	TGTGCCAGCTTACCGGGGGGCCGTAGCTCCTACAATGAGCAGTTCTTC	CASLPGGRSSYNEQFF
TRBV29-1	TRBD1	once	TRBJ1-2	TGCAGCGTTGATAGTCCGCAGGGGGGGCATGATGGCTATGGCTACACCTTC	CSVDSPQGGHDGYGYTF
TRBV18	.	.	TRBJ1-4	TGTGCCAGCTCACTCTTACCGCCCCCGGATGAAAAACTGTTTTTT	CASSLLPPPDEKLFF
TRBV20-1	.	.	TRBJ1-4	TGCAGTGCTAGTAACGCTGCAACTAATGAAAAACTGTTTTTT	CSASNAATNEKLFF
TRBV2	.	.	TRBJ1-1	TGTGCCAGTCAAGCCCCAGGGAACACTGAAGCTTTGTTT	CASQAPGNTEALF
TRBV3-1	.	.	TRBJ2-4	TGTGCCAGCAGCCAGCGACGGGAAAACATTCAGTACTTC	CASSQRRENIQYF
TRBV28	TRBD1	.	TRBJ2-3	TGTGCCAGCAGGGCCTGGACAGGGGGCACAGATACGCAGTATTTT	CASRAWTGGTDTQYF
TRBV12-3/TRBV12-4	.	.	TRBJ2-6	TGTGCCAGCAGTTTCACAGGGATAGCCAACGTCCTGACTTTC	CASSFTGIANVLTF
TRBV29-1	.	many	TRBJ2-5	TGCAGCGTTGGAGCGGATGTACCCCCAGAGACCCAGTACTTC	CSVGADVPPETQYF
TRBV27	.	.	TRBJ2-7	TGTGCCAGCATGGGCTTAGACTCCTACGAGCAGTACTTC	CASMGLDSYEQYF
TRBV9	.	.	TRBJ2-2	TGTGCCAGCAGCGTATGTGACCAGAACACCGGGGAGCTGTTTTTT	CASSVCDQNTGELFF
TRBV6-2/TRBV6-3	TRBD1	few	TRBJ2-7	TGTGCCAGCAGGGGATTTGGGACAGACCACGAGCAGTACTTC	CASRGFGTDHEQYF
TRBV5-1	.	.	TRBJ2-3	TGCGCCAGCAGGGTCGGAGCCTTCGACGATACGCAGTATTTT	CASRVGAFDDTQYF
TRBV4-2	TRBD2	many	TRBJ2-2	TGTGCCAGCAGCCCCTCCCGACGGACTAGCGGGGGTCGGACCGGGGAGCTGTTTTTT	CASSPSRRTSGGRTGELFF
TRBV2	.	.	TRBJ1-2	TGTGCCAGCACCCCGGCCAGAGTCCCTAACTATGGCTACACCTTC	CASTPARVPNYGYTF